Each of the 5 T cell receptor beta chains below was sequenced from the same sample in a study of cytomegalovirus exposure and HLA in healthy donors. PCR was performed using 60 Vbeta and 13 Jbeta primers. Only in-frame clones appear in the TCRdb table, and some are missing; sequencing was by immunoSEQ multiplex PCR. Of about 200,000 clones in the sample, roughly 12% were seen once. Sequenced: PBMCs. These receptors came from a man aged 50 to 59 in good health and CMV-seropositive.

V gene TRBV28 combines with J gene TRBJ1-6; 7 nucleotides line up with TRBD1. J was trimmed by 14 bases and V by 3 bases; bases with no gene match: 7. The CDR3 totals 13 residues. From germline, CDR1 is MDHEN and CDR2 SYDVKM. The CDR3 DNA is TGTGCCAGCAGTTTGCAGGGGGATGCGGCCCTCCACTTT. This codes for CASSLQGDAALHF. The full variable domain, in which reference TRBV28 and TRBJ1-6 provide the parts outside the CDR3, is DVKVTQSSRYLVKRTGEKVFLECVQDMDHENMFWYRQDPGLGLRLIYFSYDVKMKEKGDIPEGYSVSREKKERFSLILESASTNQTSMYLCASSLQGDAALHFGNGTRLTVT.

The table lists this clone with a few counts. The chain employs TRBV19 and TRBJ2-2, with D tentatively TRBD1 (5 bases). CDR1 and CDR2 (germline): LNHDA, SQIVND (reference sequence). There are 15 residues in the CDR3. V lost 3 bases, J lost 0 bases, and 8 bases lay in between. The CDR3 nucleotides are TGTGCCAGTAGTATTTGGGGCTCGAACACCGGGGAGCTGTTTTTT. Protein: CASSIWGSNTGELFF.

This clone was seen a few times. V and J are TRBV28 and TRBJ1-2, with D uncertain. In germline, CDR1 is MDHEN, CDR2 SYDVKM. V was trimmed by 6 bases and J by 4 bases, leaving 15 bases between them. The CDR3 runs to 14 residues. The chain's CDR3 is CASRWQRDFYGYTF. The CDR3 region has the DNA TGTGCCAGCAGGTGGCAGCGCGATTTCTATGGCTACACCTTC.

The chain has TRBV6-5 and TRBJ2-7, with D perhaps TRBD1 (5 bases). Trimming removed 8 bases at V and 4 bases at J, with 12 bases between. This CDR3 comprises 12 residues. Germline assignment: CDR1 MNHEY and CDR2 SVGAGI. DNA for the CDR3: TGTGCCAGCCGCAGGGTGGAATACGAGCAGTACTTC. The encoded protein is CASRRVEYEQYF.

CDR3 region: CSAHREDTQYF. Written as DNA, the CDR3 is TGCAGTGCCCACAGGGAAGATACGCAGTATTTT. J is TRBJ2-3 and V is TRBV20-1; tentative D call: TRBD1 (6 bases). This CDR3 spans 11 amino acids. Trimming shortened V by 6 bases and J by 5 bases, and 9 bases separated the two germline ends. Germline V gene sequence: CDR1 DFQATT, CDR2 SNEGSKA (reference sequence).